What follows are 17 T cell receptor beta chains derived from one specimen sequenced in a study of T cell repertoires in cytomegalovirus infection. Each CDR3 protein gets one entry after TCRdb re-called the reads with MiXCR. The table lists 200,000 to 250,000 distinct CDR3 sequences, 20% to 25% of them singletons. Sequenced input: CD8+ T cells from PBMCs. Receptor source: a human donor in good health (CMV status not recorded). Some clones in this sample may be carry-over from other donors' samples.

This clonotype came up many times. The chain combines TRBV7-6 with TRBJ2-7, with D perhaps TRBD1 (6 bases). Germline-derived CDR1 and CDR2 are SGHVS and FNYEAQ. Trimming removed 4 bases from V and 3 bases from J, with 10 bases in between. The CDR3 loop spans 13 amino acids. CDR3: CASSSRDNYEQYF. In DNA form, the CDR3 reads TGTGCCAGCAGCTCCCGGGACAACTACGAGCAGTACTTC.

The sample holds a few counts of this clonotype. The chain employs TRBV7-9 and TRBJ2-7, with D tentatively TRBD1 or TRBD2 (5 bases each). The length of the CDR3 is 15 residues. V was shortened by 5 bases and J by 2 bases, with 16 bases between the two germline ends. From germline, CDR1 is SEHNR and CDR2 FQNEAQ (reference sequence). The CDR3 DNA reads TGTGCCAGCAGCGCATCCGGGACCGCTCCCTACGAGCAGTACTTC. It is translated as CASSASGTAPYEQYF.

There are a few counts of this clonotype. V gene TRBV2 combines with J gene TRBJ2-1; 10 positions agree with TRBD2. V trimming: 10 bases; J trimming: 4 bases; junction bases outside the gene matches: 7. The CDR3 is made up of 14 amino acids. CDR1 is SNHLY, CDR2 FYNNEI, per germline. The CDR3 spells CAIPSGGRYNEQFF. The CDR3 DNA is TGTGCCATCCCTAGCGGGGGACGATACAATGAGCAGTTCTTC.

This clonotype was seen a handful of times. This rearrangement joins TRBV29-1 to TRBJ1-2; possible D gene TRBD1, 5 bases. The CDR3 has 11 residues. Germline CDR1 reads SQVTM; CDR2 reads ANQGSEA. The V end lost 3 bases, the J end lost 3 bases, and 5 bases lay between the germline ends. CDR3 region: CSVDRDYGYTF. The CDR3, as DNA: TGCAGCGTTGACAGGGACTATGGCTACACCTTC.

The chain uses TRBV20-1 and TRBJ2-3; 7 bases fit TRBD1. The CDR3 extends over 20 amino acids. CDR1 and CDR2 from the germline V gene are DFQATT and SNEGSKA (reference sequence). The trim removed 0 bases at V and 1 base at J, leaving 19 bases unmatched. The CDR3 region has the DNA TGCAGTGCTAGAGAACCCCCGACAGGGTGGGGCACATTTCGCACAGATACGCAGTATTTT. Its translation is CSAREPPTGWGTFRTDTQYF.

V and J are TRBV4-1 and TRBJ1-4; D not resolved. Trimming shortened V by 1 base and J by 8 bases, and 14 bases separated the two germline ends. CDR1 and CDR2 (germline): MGHRA, YSYEKL. CDR3 length: 15 amino acids. The CDR3 DNA is TGCGCCAGCAGCCAAGCGGAATACCCTGACGAAAAACTGTTTTTT. Its protein product is CASSQAEYPDEKLFF.

This clonotype was detected only a few times. The rearrangement joins TRBV25-1 to TRBJ2-5; D assignment may be TRBD1 or TRBD2 (6 bases each). The CDR3 length is 16 residues. The germline gives CDR1 MGHDK, CDR2 SYGVNS. With 1 base removed from V and 1 base from J, the gap between germline ends came to 13 bases. CDR3 amino acids: CASSEFNGGPQETQYF. Written as DNA, the CDR3 is TGTGCCAGCAGTGAATTTAACGGGGGCCCCCAAGAGACCCAGTACTTC.

The chain's CDR3 is CASSQDTGSGTDTQYF. As DNA, the CDR3 is TGTGCCAGCAGCCAAGATACGGGTTCCGGCACAGATACGCAGTATTTT. The chain employs TRBV4-2 and TRBJ2-3; no reliable D call. Trimming shortened V by 0 bases and J by 1 base, and 11 bases separated the two germline ends. The germline CDR1 and CDR2 sequences are LGHNA and YNFKEQ. This CDR3 has 16 residues.

This clonotype has more than one count but fewer than ten. This chain joins TRBV28 and TRBJ1-1; no firm D call. The germline V and J ends were trimmed by 3 bases and 3 bases, with 5 bases remaining between them. This CDR3 spans 12 amino acids. Germline lookup yields CDR1 MDHEN and CDR2 SYDVKM. The CDR3 DNA reads TGTGCCAGCAGTTTCATAGACACTGAAGCTTTCTTT. This gives the protein CASSFIDTEAFF.

This clonotype was observed a few times. The chain is built from TRBV24-1 and TRBJ2-1; 7 bases are shared with TRBD1. The CDR3 consists of 13 residues. Germline CDR1 is KGHDR and CDR2 is SFDVKD. Unmatched junction bases numbered 3, after V lost 4 bases and J lost 7 bases. CDR3 residues: CATSDDRVNEQFF. The CDR3 bases are TGTGCCACCAGTGACGACAGGGTAAATGAGCAGTTCTTC.

This clonotype was recorded a few times. The chain recombines TRBV7-6 with TRBJ2-1; D is tentatively TRBD1 or TRBD2 (5 bases each). The CDR3 covers 16 residues. V shed 1 base and J shed 2 bases, with 12 bases lying between them. The V gene's germline CDR1 is SGHVS and CDR2 FNYEAQ. The CDR3 DNA is TGTGCCAGCAGCTTAGTAGAAGGGGAGACCTACAATGAGCAGTTCTTC. Its translation is CASSLVEGETYNEQFF.

The sample holds many counts of this clonotype. V and J are TRBV7-9 and TRBJ2-5; D is ambiguous. There are 10 residues in the CDR3. The V gene's germline CDR1 is SEHNR and CDR2 FQNEAQ (reference sequence). V was cut by 10 bases and J by 2 bases, with 5 bases left in between. The CDR3 region is CAILQETQYF. For the CDR3, the DNA is TGTGCCATACTTCAAGAGACCCAGTACTTC.

This clonotype was found many times. The chain couples TRBV7-2 to TRBJ1-6; maybe TRBD1 (5 bases). Looked up from germline, CDR1 is SGHTA and CDR2 is FQGNSA. Trimming removed 5 bases at V and 6 bases at J, with 20 bases between. CDR3 length equals 17 residues. The CDR3 spells CASSPFSGPDINSPLHF. The CDR3 bases are TGTGCCAGCAGCCCCTTCTCAGGGCCGGACATTAATTCACCCCTCCACTTT.

On this clonotype: The junction departs from germline at one end; a sequencing error may be responsible. This rearrangement joins TRBV28 to TRBJ2-6; 8 nucleotides agree with TRBD1. This CDR3 has 16 residues. Germline lookup yields CDR1 MDHEN and CDR2 SYDVKM. CDR3 nucleotide sequence: TGTGCCAGCAGCTGGGACAGGTCAACTGGGGCCAATGTCCTGACTTTC. It is translated as CASSWDRSTGANVLTF.

This clonotype was seen ten or more times. The chain employs TRBV7-6 and TRBJ2-2; no clear D. The V end was cut by 5 bases, the J end by 6 bases, with 7 bases between. The CDR3 totals 12 residues. CDR1 is SGHVS and CDR2 is FNYEAQ in the germline V gene. DNA of the CDR3: TGTGCCAGCAGCCCCGAGGCCGGGGAGCTGTTTTTT. Translation gives CASSPEAGELFF.

The chain joins TRBV2 to TRBJ2-6; 7 nucleotides agree with TRBD1. Per the germline V gene, CDR1 is SNHLY and CDR2 is FYNNEI. CDR3 length equals 15 residues. J lost 8 bases, V lost 4 bases, and 8 bases had no gene match. The CDR3 bases are TGTGCCAGCAGTGGTACGACAGGGTATTCCAACGTCCTGACTTTC. It translates to CASSGTTGYSNVLTF.

V is TRBV7-2 and J is TRBJ2-1; 7 nucleotides agree with TRBD2. This CDR3 spans 17 amino acids. V lost 6 bases to trimming and J lost 0 bases; unmatched junction nucleotides: 11. Per germline, CDR1 SGHTA and CDR2 FQGNSA. The CDR3 protein is CASRLLAWASSYNEQFF. The CDR3 DNA sequence: TGTGCCAGCAGATTACTAGCGTGGGCGAGCTCCTACAATGAGCAGTTCTTC.